The 13 T cell receptor beta chains in this list originate from one sample, sequenced in a study of blood T cell repertoires in COVID-19. The method was immunoSEQ multiplex PCR; TCRdb's version includes in-frame clones alone and lacks a portion of them. Found here are hundreds of thousands of clones, 88% of them singletons; the top ten hold about 14%. Sequenced: PBMCs or T cells enriched from blood (not recorded which). Every receptor here comes from a woman between 50 and 59 years old with acute COVID-19.

The chain has TRBV11-3 and TRBJ1-3, with 8 bases identical to TRBD1. This CDR3 has 15 residues. V dropped 5 bases and J dropped 2; count of bases not matched to a gene: 5. The germline gives CDR1 SGHNT, CDR2 YENEEA. In DNA, the CDR3 is TGTGCCAGCAGCCCTGACAGGGGCCCTGGAAACACCATATATTTT. It yields the protein CASSPDRGPGNTIYF.

This clone was observed once. The chain recombines TRBV6-5 with TRBJ1-6, with D possibly being TRBD1 (5 bases). The CDR3 extends over 12 amino acids. Germline V lookup: CDR1 MNHEY, CDR2 SVGAGI. V gave up 7 bases and J gave up 6 bases, with 7 bases separating them. The DNA for the CDR3 is TGTGCCAGCATGACAGTTAATTCACCCCTCCACTTT. Translating it yields CASMTVNSPLHF.

The chain links TRBV7-2 to TRBJ1-6; D is perhaps TRBD1 (6 bases). The germline V and J ends were trimmed by 4 bases and 0 bases, with 13 bases remaining between them. CDR1 and CDR2 (germline): SGHTA, FQGNSA. The CDR3 is made up of 17 amino acids. The CDR3 nucleotides are TGTGCCAGCAGCTCAGGGGCTCCCACCTCCTATAATTCACCCCTCCACTTT. This encodes CASSSGAPTSYNSPLHF.

This rearrangement joins TRBV7-3 to TRBJ2-3; 12 bases fit TRBD2. After removal of 3 bases from V and 0 bases from J, the junction contained 1 base not matched to a gene. This CDR3 contains 16 residues. Germline-derived CDR1 and CDR2 are SGHTA and FQGTGA. The CDR3 nucleotides read TGTGCCAGCAGCTTGGGGACTAGCGGGAGCACAGATACGCAGTATTTT. Its translation: CASSLGTSGSTDTQYF.

V and J are TRBV5-4 and TRBJ2-2; 9 nucleotides align to TRBD2. This CDR3 has 16 amino acids. J was trimmed by 7 bases and V by 1 base; bases with no gene match: 8. The germline gives CDR1 SGHNT, CDR2 YYREEE (reference sequence). The CDR3 DNA reads TGTGCCAGCAGCTTGTTCGCGGGAGGGCCCGGCGGGGAGCTGTTTTTT. It is translated as CASSLFAGGPGGELFF.

The chain joins TRBV15 to TRBJ2-2; TRBD2 matches 13 bases. The trim removed 3 bases at V and 6 bases at J, leaving 7 bases unmatched. Germline loops: CDR1 LNHNV, CDR2 YYDKDF (reference sequence). The CDR3 spans 17 residues. CDR3 DNA: TGTGCCACCAGCAGCCGACTAGCGGGGGGAGTAGCCGGGGAGCTGTTTTTT. Protein product: CATSSRLAGGVAGELFF.

This clone was picked up many times. This rearrangement joins TRBV28 to TRBJ1-6, with 7 bases aligning to TRBD1. J was trimmed by 10 bases and V by 6 bases; bases with no gene match: 9. Germline values: CDR1 MDHEN, CDR2 SYDVKM. The CDR3 is 14 amino acids. CDR3 sequence (DNA): TGTGCCAGCAGAATCGGACAGGTCGGGTCACCCCTCCACTTT. Translated: CASRIGQVGSPLHF.

V and J are TRBV5-1 and TRBJ1-4, with TRBD1 as a possible D gene (5 bases). This CDR3 has 13 residues. Germline CDR1 is SGHRS and CDR2 is YFSETQ. The V end was cut by 6 bases, the J end by 0 bases, with 6 bases between. The CDR3 protein is CASKTATNEKLFF. The CDR3 nucleotides read TGCGCCAGCAAGACAGCAACTAATGAAAAACTGTTTTTT.

The chain carries TRBV7-2 and TRBJ2-2; 7 bases line up with TRBD2. The CDR3 has 16 residues. V gave up 7 bases and J gave up 4 bases; unmatched junction bases: 12. Per germline, CDR1 SGHTA and CDR2 FQGNSA. For the CDR3, the DNA is TGTGCCAGCAACCTAGGGACTACCCCCAGCACCGGGGAGCTGTTTTTT. Translation gives CASNLGTTPSTGELFF.

This sequence joins TRBV19 and TRBJ2-5; no definite D call. The CDR3 has 13 residues. Trimming took off 3 bases at V and 5 bases at J, with 10 bases between the two ends. Germline assignment: CDR1 LNHDA and CDR2 SQIVND (reference sequence). CDR3 DNA sequence: TGTGCCAGTAGTATGGCGGTCCGGGAGACCCAGTACTTC. It yields the protein CASSMAVRETQYF.

This clone was observed a single time. The chain uses TRBV5-1 and TRBJ2-5; 7 nucleotides agree with TRBD1. The CDR3 runs 15 residues. Germline CDR1 reads SGHRS; CDR2 reads YFSETQ. The V and J ends lost 5 bases and 1 base, in that order; junction bases with no gene match: 8. CDR3 sequence: CASSTGVRVQETQYF. CDR3 nucleotide sequence: TGCGCCAGCAGTACAGGGGTCCGGGTCCAAGAGACCCAGTACTTC. Filled out from reference TRBV5-1 and TRBJ2-5, the complete variable domain reads KAGVTQTPRYLIKTRGQQVTLSCSPISGHRSVSWYQQTPGQGLQFLFEYFSETQRNKGNFPGRFSGRQFSNSRSEMNVSTLELGDSALYLCASSTGVRVQETQYFGPGTRLLVL.

The chain couples TRBV15 to TRBJ1-4; TRBD1 is a possible D gene (5 bases). Germline CDR1 is LNHNV and CDR2 is YYDKDF (reference sequence). V was cut by 6 bases and J by 6 bases, with 14 bases left in between. The CDR3 runs 14 residues. The DNA of the CDR3 is TGTGCCACCAGGGAAGGGACTCTAGATGAAAAACTGTTTTTT. Protein sequence: CATREGTLDEKLFF.

This chain uses TRBV5-4 with TRBJ2-3; 13 bases align to TRBD2. The CDR3 has 16 amino acids. Germline assignment: CDR1 SGHNT and CDR2 YYREEE (reference sequence). With 5 bases clipped from V and 0 bases from J, the junction kept 3 bases outside the gene matches. The CDR3 DNA reads as TGTGCCAGCAGAAGGACTAGCGGGGGTAGCACAGATACGCAGTATTTT. This gives the protein CASRRTSGGSTDTQYF.